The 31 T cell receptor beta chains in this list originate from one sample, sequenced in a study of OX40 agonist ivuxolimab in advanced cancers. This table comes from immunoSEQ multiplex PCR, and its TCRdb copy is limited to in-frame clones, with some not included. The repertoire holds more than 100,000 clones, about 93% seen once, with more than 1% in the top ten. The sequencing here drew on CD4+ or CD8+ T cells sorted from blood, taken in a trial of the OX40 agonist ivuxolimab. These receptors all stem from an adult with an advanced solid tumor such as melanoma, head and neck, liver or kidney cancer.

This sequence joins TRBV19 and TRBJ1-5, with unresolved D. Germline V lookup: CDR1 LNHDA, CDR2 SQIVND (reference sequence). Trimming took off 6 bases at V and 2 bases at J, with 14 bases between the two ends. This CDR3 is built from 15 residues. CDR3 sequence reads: CASRPGGSRNQPQHF. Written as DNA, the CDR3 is TGTGCCAGTAGACCCGGCGGGTCACGCAATCAGCCCCAGCATTTT.

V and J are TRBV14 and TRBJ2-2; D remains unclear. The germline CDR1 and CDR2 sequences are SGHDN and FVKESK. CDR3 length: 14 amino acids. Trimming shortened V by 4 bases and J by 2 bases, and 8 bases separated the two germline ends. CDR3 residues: CASSPTLNTGELFF. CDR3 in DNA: TGTGCCAGCAGCCCAACCCTAAACACCGGGGAGCTGTTTTTT.

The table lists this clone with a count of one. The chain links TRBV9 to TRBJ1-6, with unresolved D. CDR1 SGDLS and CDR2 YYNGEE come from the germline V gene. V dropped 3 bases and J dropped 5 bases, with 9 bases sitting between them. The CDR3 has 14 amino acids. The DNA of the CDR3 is TGTGCCAGCAGCGGTCACGGAAATAATTCACCCCTCCACTTT. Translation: CASSGHGNNSPLHF.

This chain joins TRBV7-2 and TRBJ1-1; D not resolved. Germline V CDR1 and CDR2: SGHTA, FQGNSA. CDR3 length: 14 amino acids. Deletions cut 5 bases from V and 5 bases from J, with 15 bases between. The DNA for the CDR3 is TGTGCCAGCAGCAGAGACATGTTAGGGACTGAAGCTTTCTTT. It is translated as CASSRDMLGTEAFF.

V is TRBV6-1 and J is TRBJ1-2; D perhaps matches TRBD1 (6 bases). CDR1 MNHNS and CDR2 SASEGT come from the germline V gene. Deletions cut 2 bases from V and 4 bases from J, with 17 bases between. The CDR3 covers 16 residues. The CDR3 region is CASSERGALPSYGYTF. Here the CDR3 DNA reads TGTGCCAGCAGTGAAAGGGGGGCCCTACCTTCCTATGGCTACACCTTC.

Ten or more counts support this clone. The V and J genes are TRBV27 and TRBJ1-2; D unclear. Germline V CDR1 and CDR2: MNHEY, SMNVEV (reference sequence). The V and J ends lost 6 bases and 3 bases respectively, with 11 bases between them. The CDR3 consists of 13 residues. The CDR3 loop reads CASSTRRDYGYTF. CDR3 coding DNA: TGTGCCAGCAGCACCAGAAGGGACTATGGCTACACCTTC.

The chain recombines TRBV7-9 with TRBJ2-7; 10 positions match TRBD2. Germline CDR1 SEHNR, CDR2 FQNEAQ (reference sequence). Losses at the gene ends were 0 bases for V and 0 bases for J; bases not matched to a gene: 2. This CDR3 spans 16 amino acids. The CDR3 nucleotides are TGTGCCAGCAGCTTAGCGGCTAGCGGGAGCTCCTACGAGCAGTACTTC. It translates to CASSLAASGSSYEQYF.

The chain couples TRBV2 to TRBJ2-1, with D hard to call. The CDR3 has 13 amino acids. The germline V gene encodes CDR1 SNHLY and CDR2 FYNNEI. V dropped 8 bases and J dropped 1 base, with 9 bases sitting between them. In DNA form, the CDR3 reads TGTGCCAGCCTTCGATTTTCCTACAATGAGCAGTTCTTC. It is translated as CASLRFSYNEQFF.

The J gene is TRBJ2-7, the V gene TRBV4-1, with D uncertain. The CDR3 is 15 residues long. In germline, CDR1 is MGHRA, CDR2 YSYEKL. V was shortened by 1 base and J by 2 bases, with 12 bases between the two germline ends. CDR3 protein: CASSQVDGVPYEQYF. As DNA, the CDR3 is TGCGCCAGCAGCCAAGTAGACGGAGTTCCCTACGAGCAGTACTTC.

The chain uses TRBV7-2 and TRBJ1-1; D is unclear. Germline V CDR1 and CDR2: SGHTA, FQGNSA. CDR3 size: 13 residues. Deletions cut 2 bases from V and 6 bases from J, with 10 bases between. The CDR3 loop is CASSLWAGAEAFF. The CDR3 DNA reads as TGTGCCAGCAGCTTATGGGCCGGCGCTGAAGCTTTCTTT.

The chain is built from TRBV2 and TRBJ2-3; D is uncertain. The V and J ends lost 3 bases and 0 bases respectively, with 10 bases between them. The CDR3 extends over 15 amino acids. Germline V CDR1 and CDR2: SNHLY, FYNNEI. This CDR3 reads CASSDSWASTDTQYF. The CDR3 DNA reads TGTGCCAGCAGTGACTCGTGGGCTAGCACAGATACGCAGTATTTT. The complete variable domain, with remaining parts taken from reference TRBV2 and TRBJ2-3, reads EPEVTQTPSHQVTQMGQEVILRCVPISNHLYFYWYRQILGQKVEFLVSFYNNEISEKSEIFDDQFSVERPDGSNFTLKIRSTKLEDSAMYFCASSDSWASTDTQYFGPGTRLTVL.

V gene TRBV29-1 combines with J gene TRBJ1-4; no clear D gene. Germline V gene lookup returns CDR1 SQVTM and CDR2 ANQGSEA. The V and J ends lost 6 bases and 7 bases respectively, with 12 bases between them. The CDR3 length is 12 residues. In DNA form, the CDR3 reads TGCAGCGTCGGGGAATTGGCTGAAAAACTGTTTTTT. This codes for CSVGELAEKLFF.

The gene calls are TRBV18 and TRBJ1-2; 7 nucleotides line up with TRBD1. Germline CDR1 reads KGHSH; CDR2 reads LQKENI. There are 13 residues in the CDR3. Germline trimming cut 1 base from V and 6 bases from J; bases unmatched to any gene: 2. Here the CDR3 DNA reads TGTGCCAGCTCACCACAAACAGGGGATGGCTACACCTTC. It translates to CASSPQTGDGYTF.

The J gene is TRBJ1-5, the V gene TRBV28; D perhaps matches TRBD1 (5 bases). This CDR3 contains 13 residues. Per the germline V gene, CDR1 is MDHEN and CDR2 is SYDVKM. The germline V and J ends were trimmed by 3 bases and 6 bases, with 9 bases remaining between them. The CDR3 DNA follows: TGTGCCAGCAGTTTTCGGGGGACTCAGCCCCAGCATTTT. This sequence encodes CASSFRGTQPQHF. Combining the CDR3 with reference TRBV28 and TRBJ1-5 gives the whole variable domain DVKVTQSSRYLVKRTGEKVFLECVQDMDHENMFWYRQDPGLGLRLIYFSYDVKMKEKGDIPEGYSVSREKKERFSLILESASTNQTSMYLCASSFRGTQPQHFGDGTRLSIL.

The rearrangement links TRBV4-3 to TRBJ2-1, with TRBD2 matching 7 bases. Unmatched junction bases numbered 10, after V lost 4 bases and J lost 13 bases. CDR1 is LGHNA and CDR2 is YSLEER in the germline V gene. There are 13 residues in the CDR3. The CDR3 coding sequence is TGCGCCAGCAGCCGAACTCTTGCGGGGGAACAGTTCTTC. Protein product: CASSRTLAGEQFF.

CDR3 nucleotide sequence: TGTGCCAGCTCGGGGGAGCAGTACTTC. This translates into CASSGEQYF. J is TRBJ2-7 and V is TRBV6-5; possible D gene TRBD2, 5 bases. Looked up from germline, CDR1 is MNHEY and CDR2 is SVGAGI. V was shortened by 8 bases and J by 7 bases, with 6 bases between the two germline ends. The CDR3 consists of 9 residues.

DNA for the CDR3: TGTGCCAGCAGCTCCCGGGACAGGGCCTACGAGCAGTACTTC. Translating it yields CASSSRDRAYEQYF. The chain has TRBV7-9 and TRBJ2-7; 9 bases agree with TRBD1. Per the germline V gene, CDR1 is SEHNR and CDR2 is FQNEAQ (reference sequence). There are 14 residues in the CDR3. Trimming cost V 4 bases and J 2 bases; bases outside gene matches: 3.

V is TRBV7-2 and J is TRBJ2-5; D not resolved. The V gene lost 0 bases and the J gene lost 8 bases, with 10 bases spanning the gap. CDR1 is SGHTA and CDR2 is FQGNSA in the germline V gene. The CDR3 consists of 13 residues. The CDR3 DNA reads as TGTGCCAGCAGCTTAGCGAGACCCAACACCCAGTACTTC. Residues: CASSLARPNTQYF. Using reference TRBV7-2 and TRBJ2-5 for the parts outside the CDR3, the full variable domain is GAGVSQSPSNKVTEKGKDVELRCDPISGHTALYWYRQSLGQGLEFLIYFQGNSAPDKSGLPSDRFSAERTGGSVSTLTIQRTQQEDSAVYLCASSLARPNTQYFGPGTRLLVL.

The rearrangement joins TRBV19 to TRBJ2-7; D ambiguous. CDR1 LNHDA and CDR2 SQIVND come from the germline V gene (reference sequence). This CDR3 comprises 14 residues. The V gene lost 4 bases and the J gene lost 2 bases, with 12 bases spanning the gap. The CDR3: CASSRREAPYEQYF. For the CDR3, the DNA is TGTGCCAGTAGTAGGCGAGAGGCACCCTACGAGCAGTACTTC.

The CDR3 bases are TGTGCCAGCAGTTCCCCCTGGGACAGGGGGTTCGCGAACACCGGGGAGCTGTTTTTT. This gives the protein CASSSPWDRGFANTGELFF. This chain joins TRBV28 and TRBJ2-2, with TRBD1 identical over 11 bases. Germline V gene lookup returns CDR1 MDHEN and CDR2 SYDVKM. The V and J ends lost 4 bases and 0 bases, in that order; junction bases with no gene match: 10. The length of the CDR3 is 19 residues.

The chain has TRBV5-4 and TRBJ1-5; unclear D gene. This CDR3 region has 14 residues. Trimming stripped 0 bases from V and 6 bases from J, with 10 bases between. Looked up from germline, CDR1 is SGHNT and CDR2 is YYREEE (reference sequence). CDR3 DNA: TGTGCCAGCAGCTTGGCCGGAGGGTCTCAGCCCCAGCATTTT. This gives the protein CASSLAGGSQPQHF.

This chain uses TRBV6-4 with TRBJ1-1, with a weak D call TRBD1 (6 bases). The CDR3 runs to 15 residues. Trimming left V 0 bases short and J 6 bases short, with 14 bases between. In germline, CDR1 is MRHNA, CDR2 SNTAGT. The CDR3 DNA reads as TGTGCCAGCAGTGACTCGACTACAGGGCGGTCTGAAGCTTTCTTT. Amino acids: CASSDSTTGRSEAFF.

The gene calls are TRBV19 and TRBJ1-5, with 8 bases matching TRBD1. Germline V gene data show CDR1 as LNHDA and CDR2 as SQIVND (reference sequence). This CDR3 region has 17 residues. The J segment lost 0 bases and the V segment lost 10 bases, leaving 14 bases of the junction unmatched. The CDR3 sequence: CATRPWTGHNSNQPQHF. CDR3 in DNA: TGTGCCACCAGACCCTGGACAGGGCATAATAGCAATCAGCCCCAGCATTTT.

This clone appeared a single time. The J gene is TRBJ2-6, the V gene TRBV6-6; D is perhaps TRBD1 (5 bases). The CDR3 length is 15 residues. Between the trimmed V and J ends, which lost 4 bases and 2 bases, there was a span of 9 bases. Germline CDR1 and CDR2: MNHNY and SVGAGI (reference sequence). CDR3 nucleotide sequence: TGTGCCAGCAGTTCTCCAGGGACTGGGGCCAACGTCCTGACTTTC. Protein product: CASSSPGTGANVLTF.

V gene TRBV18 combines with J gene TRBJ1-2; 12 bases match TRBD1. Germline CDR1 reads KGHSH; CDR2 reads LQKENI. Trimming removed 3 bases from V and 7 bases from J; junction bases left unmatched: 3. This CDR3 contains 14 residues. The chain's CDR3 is CASSPGQGASGYTF. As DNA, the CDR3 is TGTGCCAGCTCACCGGGACAGGGGGCAAGTGGCTACACCTTC.

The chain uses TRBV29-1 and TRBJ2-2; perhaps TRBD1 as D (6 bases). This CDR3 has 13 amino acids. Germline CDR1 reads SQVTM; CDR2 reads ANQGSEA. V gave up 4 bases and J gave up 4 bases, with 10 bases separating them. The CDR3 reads CSVGQGITGELFF. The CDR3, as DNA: TGCAGCGTTGGTCAGGGGATCACCGGGGAGCTGTTTTTT.

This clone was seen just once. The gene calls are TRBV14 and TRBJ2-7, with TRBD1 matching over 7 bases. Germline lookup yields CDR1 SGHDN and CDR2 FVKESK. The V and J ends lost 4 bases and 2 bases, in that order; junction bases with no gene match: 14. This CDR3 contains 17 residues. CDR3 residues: CASSPPIFDRDPYEQYF. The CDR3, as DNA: TGTGCCAGCAGCCCCCCCATCTTTGACAGGGACCCCTACGAGCAGTACTTC. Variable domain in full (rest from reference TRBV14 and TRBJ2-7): EAGVTQFPSHSVIEKGQTVTLRCDPISGHDNLYWYRRVMGKEIKFLLHFVKESKQDESGMPNNRFLAERTGGTYSTLKVQPAELEDSGVYFCASSPPIFDRDPYEQYFGPGTRLTVT.

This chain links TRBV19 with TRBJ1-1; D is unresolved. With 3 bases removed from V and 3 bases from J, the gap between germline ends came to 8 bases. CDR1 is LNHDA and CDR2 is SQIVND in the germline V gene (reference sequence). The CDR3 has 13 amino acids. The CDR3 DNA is TGTGCCAGTAGTATCGAACGGGACACTGAAGCTTTCTTT. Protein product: CASSIERDTEAFF.

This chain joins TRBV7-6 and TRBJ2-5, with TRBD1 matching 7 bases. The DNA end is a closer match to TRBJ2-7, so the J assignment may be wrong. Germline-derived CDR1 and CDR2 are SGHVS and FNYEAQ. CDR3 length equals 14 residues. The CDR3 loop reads CASSLMTGTYEQYF. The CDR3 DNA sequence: TGTGCCAGCAGCTTAATGACAGGGACCTACGAGCAGTACTTC.

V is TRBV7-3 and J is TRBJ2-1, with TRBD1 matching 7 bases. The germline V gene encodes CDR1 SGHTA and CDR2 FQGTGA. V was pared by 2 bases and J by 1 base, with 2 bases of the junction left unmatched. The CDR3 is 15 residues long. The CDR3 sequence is CASSLDRESYNEQFF. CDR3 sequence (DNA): TGTGCCAGCAGCTTAGACAGGGAATCCTACAATGAGCAGTTCTTC.

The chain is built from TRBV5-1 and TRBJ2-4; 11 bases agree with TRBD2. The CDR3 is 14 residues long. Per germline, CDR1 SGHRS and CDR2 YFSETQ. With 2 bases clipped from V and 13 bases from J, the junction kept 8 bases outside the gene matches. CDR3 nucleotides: TGCGCCAGCAGCTTCCCAGGGACTAGCGGCAAACAGTACTTC. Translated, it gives CASSFPGTSGKQYF.